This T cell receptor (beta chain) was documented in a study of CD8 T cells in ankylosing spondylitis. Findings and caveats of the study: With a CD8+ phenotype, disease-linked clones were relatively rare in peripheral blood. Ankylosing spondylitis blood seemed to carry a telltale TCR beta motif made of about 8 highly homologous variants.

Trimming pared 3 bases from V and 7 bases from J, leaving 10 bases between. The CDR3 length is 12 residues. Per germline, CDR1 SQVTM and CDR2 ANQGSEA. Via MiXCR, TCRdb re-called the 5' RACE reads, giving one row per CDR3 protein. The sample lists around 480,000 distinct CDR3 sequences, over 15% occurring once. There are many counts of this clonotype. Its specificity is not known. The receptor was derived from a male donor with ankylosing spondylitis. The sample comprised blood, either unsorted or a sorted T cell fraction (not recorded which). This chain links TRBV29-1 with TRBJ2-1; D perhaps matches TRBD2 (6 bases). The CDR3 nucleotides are TGCAGCGTTGACGGGGGTGTAAATGAGCAGTTCTTC. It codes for CSVDGGVNEQFF.